This TCR beta chain was identified during a study of T-cell reconstitution after alpha-beta-depleted transplantation in children. In its sample, this clonotype was seen many times. The library targeted TCRbeta and was prepared with unique molecular identifiers. TCRdb used MiXCR to reprocess the PCR reads, holding one entry per CDR3 protein. The sample carries 200,000 to 300,000 distinct CDR3 sequences, around 12% recorded once. The V gene lost 0 bases and the J gene lost 5 bases, with 14 bases spanning the gap. Germline CDR1 reads GTSNPN; CDR2 reads SVGIG (reference sequence). This CDR3 spans 15 amino acids.

Sequenced here: PBMCs from the stem cell graft donor, sampled from the stem cell graft. V gene TRBV30 combines with J gene TRBJ1-5, with D unclear. This TCR was recovered from a human donor who donated a stem cell graft to a child with acute lymphoblastic leukemia. The CDR3 loop is CAWSVLRGWDQPQHF. The CDR3, as DNA: TGTGCCTGGAGTGTACTTCGGGGTTGGGATCAGCCCCAGCATTTT.